The rows below give T cell receptor beta chains drawn from one sample of a study of blood T cell repertoires in COVID-19. Only in-frame clones appear in the TCRdb table, and some are missing; sequencing was by immunoSEQ multiplex PCR. The table has fewer than 200,000 clones, around 86% seen once. The sequenced sample consisted of PBMCs or T cells enriched from blood (not recorded which). These receptor sequences come from a woman between 40 and 50 years old in a cohort exposed to, infected with or recovered from COVID-19 (not recorded which). The CDR3 runs from the conserved cysteine through the conserved F or W. The D gene is left open where the match is weak. Part of the rows lack a size; the others show once, few, many or a class for expanded clones.

D: NA
J: TRBJ2-2
size: NA
V: TRBV14
CDR3: CASSQKPQGITGELFF
DNA: TGTGCCAGCAGCCAAAAGCCCCAGGGAATAACCGGGGAGCTGTTTTTT

D: NA
J: TRBJ1-2
size: NA
V: TRBV5-6
CDR3: CASSTGLNGYTF
DNA: TGTGCCAGCAGCACAGGGCTTAATGGCTACACCTTC

D: NA
J: TRBJ1-2
size: once
V: TRBV27
CDR3: CASSLQGGGGYTF
DNA: TGTGCCAGCAGTTTACAGGGAGGAGGTGGCTACACCTTC

D: TRBD2
J: TRBJ2-5
size: NA
V: TRBV10-2
CDR3: CASSDLGAGGPQETQYF
DNA: TGCGCCAGCAGTGACCTTGGGGCGGGGGGACCCCAAGAGACCCAGTACTTC

D: NA
J: TRBJ2-7
size: NA
V: TRBV10-2
CDR3: CASSEYKGEQQYF
DNA: TGCGCCAGCAGTGAGTACAAGGGGGAGCAGCAGTACTTC

D: NA
J: TRBJ2-5
size: NA
V: TRBV7-2
CDR3: CASSSLIGRVETQYF
DNA: TGTGCCAGCAGCTCCTTAATCGGCAGGGTCGAGACCCAGTACTTC

D: NA
J: TRBJ2-2
size: few
V: TRBV5-4
CDR3: CASSLVFGSNTGELFF
DNA: TGTGCCAGCAGCTTGGTTTTTGGCTCGAACACCGGGGAGCTGTTTTTT

D: NA
J: TRBJ2-1
size: NA
V: TRBV7-9
CDR3: CASSSDPLDSKSYNEQFF
DNA: TGTGCCAGCAGCTCCGACCCCCTAGATTCTAAATCCTACAATGAGCAGTTCTTC

D: TRBD1
J: TRBJ1-4
size: NA
V: TRBV15
CDR3: CATSRDSGTGNEKLFF
DNA: TGTGCCACCAGCAGAGATTCCGGGACAGGGAATGAAAAACTGTTTTTT

D: NA
J: TRBJ1-3
size: NA
V: TRBV19
CDR3: CASSSPPLSSGNTIYF
DNA: TGTGCCAGTTCATCCCCACCCCTGAGCTCTGGAAACACCATATATTTT

D: TRBD1
J: TRBJ1-1
size: few
V: TRBV29-1
CDR3: CSAQGSGGTEAFF
DNA: TGCAGCGCCCAGGGGTCAGGGGGGACTGAAGCTTTCTTT

D: NA
J: TRBJ1-3
size: NA
V: TRBV3-1/TRBV3-2
CDR3: CASSQSPYSGNTIYF
DNA: TGTGCCAGCAGCCAATCACCCTACTCTGGAAACACCATATATTTT

D: TRBD1
J: TRBJ1-5
size: NA
V: TRBV28
CDR3: CASSFRQGGNQPQHF
DNA: TGTGCCAGCAGTTTCCGACAGGGCGGGAATCAGCCCCAGCATTTT